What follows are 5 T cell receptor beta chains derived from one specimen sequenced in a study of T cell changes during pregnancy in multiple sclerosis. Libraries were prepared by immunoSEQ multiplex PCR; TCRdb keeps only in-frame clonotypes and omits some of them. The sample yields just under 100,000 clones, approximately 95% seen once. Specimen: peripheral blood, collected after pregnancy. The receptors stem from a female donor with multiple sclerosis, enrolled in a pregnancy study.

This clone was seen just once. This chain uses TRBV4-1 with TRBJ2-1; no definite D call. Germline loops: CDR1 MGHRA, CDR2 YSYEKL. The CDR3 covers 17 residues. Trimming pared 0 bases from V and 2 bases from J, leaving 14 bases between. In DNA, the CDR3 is TGCGCCAGCAGCCAAGAGTTTGGCCGGGTGGCCTACAATGAGCAGTTCTTC. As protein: CASSQEFGRVAYNEQFF.

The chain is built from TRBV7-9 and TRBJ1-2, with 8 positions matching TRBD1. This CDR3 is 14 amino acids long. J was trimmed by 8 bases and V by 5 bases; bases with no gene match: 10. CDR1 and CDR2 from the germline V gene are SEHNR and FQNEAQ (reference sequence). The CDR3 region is CASSARTGREGYTF. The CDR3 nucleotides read TGTGCCAGCAGCGCAAGGACAGGGAGGGAGGGCTACACCTTC.

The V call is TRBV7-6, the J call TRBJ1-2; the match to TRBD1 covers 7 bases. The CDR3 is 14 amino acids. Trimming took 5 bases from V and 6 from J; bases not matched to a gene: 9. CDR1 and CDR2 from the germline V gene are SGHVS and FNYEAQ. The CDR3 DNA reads TGTGCCAGCAGCCCAGACAGGGTAAGGGATGGCTACACCTTC. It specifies CASSPDRVRDGYTF.

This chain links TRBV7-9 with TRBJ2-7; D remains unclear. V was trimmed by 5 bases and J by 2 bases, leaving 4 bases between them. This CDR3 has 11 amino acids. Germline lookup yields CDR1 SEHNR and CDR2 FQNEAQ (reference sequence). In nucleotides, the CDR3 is TGTGCCAGCAGCCCCACCTACGAGCAGTACTTC. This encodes CASSPTYEQYF.

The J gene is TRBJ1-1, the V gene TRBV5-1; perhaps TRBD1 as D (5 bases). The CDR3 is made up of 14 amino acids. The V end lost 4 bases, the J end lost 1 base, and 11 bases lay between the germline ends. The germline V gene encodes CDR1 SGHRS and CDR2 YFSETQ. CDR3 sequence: CASSALTENTEAFF. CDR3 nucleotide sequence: TGCGCCAGCAGCGCCCTGACAGAGAACACTGAAGCTTTCTTT.